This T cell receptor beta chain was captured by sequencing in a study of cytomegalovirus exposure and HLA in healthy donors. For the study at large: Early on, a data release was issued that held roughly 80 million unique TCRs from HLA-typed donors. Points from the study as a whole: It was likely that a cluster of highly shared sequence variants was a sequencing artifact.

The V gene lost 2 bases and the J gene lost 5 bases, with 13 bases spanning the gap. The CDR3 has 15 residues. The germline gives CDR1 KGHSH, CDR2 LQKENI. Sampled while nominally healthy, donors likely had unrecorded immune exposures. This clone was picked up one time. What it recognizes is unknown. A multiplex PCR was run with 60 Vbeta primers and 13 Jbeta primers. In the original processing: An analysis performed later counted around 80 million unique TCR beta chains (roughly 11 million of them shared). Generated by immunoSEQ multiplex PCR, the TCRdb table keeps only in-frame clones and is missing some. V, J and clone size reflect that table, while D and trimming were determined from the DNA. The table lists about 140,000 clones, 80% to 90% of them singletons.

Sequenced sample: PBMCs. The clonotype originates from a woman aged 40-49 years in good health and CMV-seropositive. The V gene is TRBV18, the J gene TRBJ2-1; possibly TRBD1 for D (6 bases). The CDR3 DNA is TGTGCCAGCTCACCAAGACAGGCTGATAACAATGAGCAGTTCTTC. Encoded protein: CASSPRQADNNEQFF.